This TCR beta chain emerged from a study of blood T cells in healthy people across ages (dated by TCRdb to 2014 to 2015). Study-wide context: Template switching captured roughly one uniquely barcoded TCR beta cDNA molecule per two T cells in model experiments. Using the same blood draw, the study looked at two additional independent replicas of 1 million unique cDNA reads for two donors, one aged 18 to 30 and the other aged 80 or older. To avoid experimental bias, donors of different ages were distributed randomly across sequencing lanes. The donors were split into four age groups: young (average roughly 15 years), middle-aged (about 40), aged (about 62) and long-lived (roughly 86). To track age-related changes in TCR beta repertoire diversity, the study relied on deep sequencing normalized with unique cDNA molecular identifiers. General findings and caveats noted by the study authors: Observed TCR beta diversity per million T cells fell roughly linearly with age, and a significant reduction was already apparent by age around 40. Because donor CMV infection status was unknown, age-related changes in expanded clonotypes were potentially confounded. Compared with the aged group, the long-lived group had more naive CD4+ T cells, fewer expanded clones and increased TCR diversity, suggesting age selection. The percentage of naive T cells measured by flow cytometry correlated strongly with observed TCR beta diversity. Total diversity estimates from one million sequenced T cells were considered lower bounds and underestimates. Since profiling was done on bulk unsorted PBMCs, naive and antigen-experienced compartments could not be conclusively compared.

The roughly 39 donors, aged about 6 to 100 years, were systemically healthy Caucasian individuals from Russia. Each donor gave approximately 9.3 milliliters of peripheral blood, collected into EDTA-treated Vacutainer tubes. Ficoll-Paque density-gradient centrifugation was used to isolate PBMCs, with at least 6 million per sample. Trizol reagent was used to extract total RNA from PBMCs, with at least 5.5 micrograms per sample. For every donor, flow cytometry on a PBMC aliquot measured the percentage of naive CD45RAhigh/CD27high T cells. This clonotype occurred a few times. It lacks a known antigen. One base away there is no much larger clone; base qualities are not given. Per the germline V gene (reference sequence), LNHNV is the CDR1 and YYDKDF is the CDR2. Trimming at the junction amounts to 0 bases on V and 1 base on J, and the germline ends lie 9 bases apart. Its CDR3 holds 15 amino acids, cysteine through phenylalanine. The read is trimmed to its CDR3 DNA, 45 bases read in frame from base 1.

The protocol used for the library was 5' RACE. The sequencer listed for this sample is Illumina HiSeq 2500. The second PCR ran for roughly 7 to 12 cycles and used a J-beta primer mix along with a sample-barcoded 5' primer. A template-switch 5' adaptor carrying 12 random nucleotides introduced a unique molecular identifier onto each TCR beta cDNA molecule. At least 2.5 million CDR3-containing paired-end reads were obtained from each sample. The Mint cDNA synthesis kit, primed by a TRBC-specific oligonucleotide, was used to synthesize first-strand cDNA from all RNA. Following uracil-DNA glycosylase treatment, a first 18-cycle PCR with universal primers M1SS and BC2_uni_R was performed on all cDNA. The paper's data handling went like this. For normalization, 1 million high-quality reads were randomly selected from each sample, with every read carrying a distinct molecular identifier. Instead of being binned into consensus sequences, reads that shared molecular identifiers were thrown out. MiTCR, run with a Q25 quality threshold and the strictest error-elimination algorithm, handled CDR3 identification, clonotype clustering and error correction. A nonparametric unseen species model with Euler transformation was used to estimate a lower bound on total TCR beta diversity. TCRdb trimmed the raw reads at Q25, called clones with MiXCR and kept productive beta chains. CDR3 protein sequences are deduplicated, and each keeps its most common genes and DNA. TCRdb, rather than the study authors, made the V and J calls. A total of 800,000 or so distinct CDR3 sequences appear in this sample, roughly 46% of them only once. The ten largest clones add up to approximately 18% of the sample.

The source of this sequence is a man aged 80 or over in good health. The chain was built from TRBV15 and TRBJ2-5, with the D gene not clear enough to name. Sequencing was carried out using blood. The CDR3 protein: CATSRELNSQETQYF. The nucleotide sequence is given as TGTGCCACCAGCAGAGAATTGAACAGCCAAGAGACCCAGTACTTC.